The sequence of this T cell receptor (beta chain) was determined in a study of cytomegalovirus exposure and HLA in healthy donors. The PCR was carried out with 60 Vbeta primers and 13 Jbeta primers. Profiled with immunoSEQ multiplex PCR; TCRdb holds only in-frame clones, not every one. Of roughly 120,000 clones listed, about 72% are singletons. Findings of the study overall: It was reported in a later analysis that an Asian-associated ancestry cluster showed fewer N-insertions than the approximately 670-donor mean. The study carried out a later analysis of TCR beta sequences. It associated around 17,000 of them with specific HLA alleles at a false discovery rate of 0.05.

This clone is labeled as medium-sized (0.01 to 0.1%). Its antigen is currently unknown. Per the germline V gene, CDR1 is SGHDT and CDR2 is YYEEEE. With V trimmed by 1 base and J by 4 bases, 4 bases remained unmatched. CDR3 length: 15 amino acids. Sequenced input: PBMCs. The source of this sequence is a man between 45 and 60 years old in good health and CMV-seropositive. The chain has TRBV5-6 and TRBJ1-3; the match to TRBD1 covers 8 bases. The DNA for the CDR3 is TGTGCCAGCAGCTTGCAAGGACAGGGCGGAAACACCATATATTTT. This translates into CASSLQGQGGNTIYF.